Below are 23 T cell receptor beta chains sequenced from a single sample in a study of T cells in Graves' hyperthyroidism and ophthalmopathy. Template material for amplifying TCR beta CDR3 regions consisted of RNA transcripts. The HTBI primer set drove a first-round RT-PCR of the TCR CDR3. TCRdb redid the calling of the multiplex PCR reads with MiXCR, one entry per CDR3 protein. The sample lists 250,000 or so distinct CDR3 sequences; about 15% were seen once. Sequenced input: blood. These receptors came from a woman aged 40 to 50 with Graves' hyperthyroidism that later progressed to Graves' ophthalmopathy.

The chain recombines TRBV5-1 with TRBJ1-2, with 9 bases that match TRBD1. Germline-derived CDR1 and CDR2 are SGHRS and YFSETQ. The trim removed 4 bases at V and 4 bases at J, leaving 8 bases unmatched. The CDR3 has 15 residues. The CDR3 sequence: CASSTGDRGGYGYTF. CDR3 nucleotides: TGCGCCAGCAGCACGGGAGACAGGGGGGGCTATGGCTACACCTTC.

This clonotype was seen ten or more times. This rearrangement joins TRBV28 to TRBJ2-7; 7 bases align to TRBD2. Germline CDR1 MDHEN, CDR2 SYDVKM. The trim removed 5 bases at V and 4 bases at J, leaving 8 bases unmatched. CDR3 length: 14 residues. The DNA for the CDR3 is TGTGCCAGCAGTACAAGCGGGGTGGGGTACGAGCAGTACTTC. Amino acids: CASSTSGVGYEQYF.

There are many counts of this clonotype. The V and J genes are TRBV3-1 and TRBJ1-5; perhaps TRBD1 as D (5 bases). The germline CDR1 and CDR2 sequences are LGHDT and YNNKEL (reference sequence). The CDR3 extends over 13 amino acids. Trimming pared 1 base from V and 7 bases from J, leaving 8 bases between. This chain's CDR3 is CASSQAGWQPQHF. The CDR3 DNA reads TGTGCCAGCAGCCAAGCAGGGTGGCAGCCCCAGCATTTT.

This clonotype occurred many times. The rearrangement links TRBV9 to TRBJ2-5; D unclear. Germline V gene sequence: CDR1 SGDLS, CDR2 YYNGEE. The CDR3 consists of 14 residues. The germline V and J ends were trimmed by 3 bases and 4 bases, with 13 bases remaining between them. The DNA for the CDR3 is TGTGCCAGCAGCGCCGCTGATGTGGCAGAGACCCAGTACTTC. Its protein product is CASSAADVAETQYF.

This clonotype was seen at least ten times. J is TRBJ1-1 and V is TRBV19; D unclear. The germline V and J ends were trimmed by 3 bases and 0 bases, with 14 bases remaining between them. Germline values: CDR1 LNHDA, CDR2 SQIVND (reference sequence). The CDR3 is 16 amino acids. In DNA form, the CDR3 reads TGTGCCAGTAGTATTGACTCCCTGGGAATGAACACTGAAGCTTTCTTT. It is translated as CASSIDSLGMNTEAFF.

There are many counts of this clonotype. The J gene is TRBJ1-1, the V gene TRBV28; D not resolved. This CDR3 spans 14 amino acids. The germline V gene encodes CDR1 MDHEN and CDR2 SYDVKM. V was clipped by 3 bases and J by 1 base, with 9 bases between them. CDR3 in DNA: TGTGCCAGCAGTTTTGGTCAAACGAACACTGAAGCTTTCTTT. Its translation is CASSFGQTNTEAFF.

In this sample, this clonotype turned up many times. The rearrangement joins TRBV28 to TRBJ1-4, with a possible D match to TRBD1 (6 bases). Germline V CDR1 and CDR2: MDHEN, SYDVKM. Trimming stripped 6 bases from V and 8 bases from J, with 16 bases between. The CDR3 runs to 14 residues. The CDR3 region has the DNA TGTGCCAGCAGCAATACGGGGGCGGGAGAAAAACTGTTTTTT. Amino acid sequence: CASSNTGAGEKLFF.

This clonotype was seen a handful of times. The chain has TRBV30 and TRBJ1-1, with TRBD1 matching 9 bases. After removal of 0 bases from V and 6 bases from J, the junction contained 5 bases not matched to a gene. CDR3 length: 14 residues. Germline-derived CDR1 and CDR2 are GTSNPN and SVGIG (reference sequence). CDR3 in amino acids: CAWSVGQGLAEAFF. The CDR3 bases are TGTGCCTGGAGTGTAGGACAGGGGTTGGCTGAAGCTTTCTTT.

This chain links TRBV11-2 with TRBJ2-1; 12 bases match TRBD2. V was clipped by 3 bases and J by 10 bases; unmatched bases: 7. CDR3 length: 15 amino acids. The germline V gene encodes CDR1 SGHAT and CDR2 FQNNGV. CDR3 sequence reads: CASSFRLAGVQEQFF. In nucleotides, the CDR3 is TGTGCCAGCAGCTTCCGACTAGCGGGAGTACAGGAGCAGTTCTTC.

This clonotype was found many times. This chain joins TRBV6-1 and TRBJ2-3, with 11 bases fitting TRBD1. This CDR3 region has 15 residues. With 8 bases clipped from V and 6 bases from J, the junction kept 10 bases outside the gene matches. Per germline, CDR1 MNHNS and CDR2 SASEGT. The DNA for the CDR3 is TGTGCCAGCGCCCAGGACAGGGGGCATAGGGATACGCAGTATTTT. Encoded protein: CASAQDRGHRDTQYF.

Worth noting for this clonotype: A much bigger clone sits one base away, suggesting this may be a read error. The V gene is TRBV30, the J gene TRBJ1-5; no clear D. Germline CDR1 is GTSNPN and CDR2 is SVGIG (reference sequence). V was cut by 0 bases and J by 3 bases, with 9 bases left in between. The CDR3 is made up of 14 amino acids. The CDR3 here is CAWSVKKFNQPQHF. CDR3 coding DNA: TGTGCCTGGAGTGTAAAAAAATTCAATCAGCCCCAGCATTTT.

This clonotype has a count of ten or more. This CDR3 reads CSANTVLGTGNANSPLHF. The CDR3 coding sequence is TGCAGTGCTAATACCGTCCTGGGGACAGGCAACGCCAATTCACCCCTCCACTTT. This rearrangement joins TRBV20-1 to TRBJ1-6, with TRBD1 identical over 8 bases. The germline CDR1 and CDR2 sequences are DFQATT and SNEGSKA (reference sequence). V was pared by 4 bases and J by 7 bases, with 18 bases of the junction left unmatched. There are 18 residues in the CDR3.

As to this clonotype: The junction differs from germline at one of its ends, possibly a read error. This chain connects TRBV12-3 or TRBV12-4 to TRBJ2-1; 12 bases agree with TRBD2. This CDR3 has 17 amino acids. CDR3 sequence reads: CAGSSETSGSYMDGQFF. CDR3 DNA sequence: TGTGCCGGCAGTTCAGAGACTAGCGGGAGTTATATGGATGGGCAGTTCTTC.

This clonotype was counted ten times or more. This rearrangement joins TRBV12-3 or TRBV12-4 to TRBJ2-2, with a possible D match to TRBD2 (5 bases). The CDR3 extends over 14 amino acids. The V gene lost 1 base and the J gene lost 3 bases, with 6 bases spanning the gap. CDR3: CASSLGGYTGELFF. The CDR3 DNA reads TGTGCCAGCAGTTTAGGAGGGTACACCGGGGAGCTGTTTTTT.

This clonotype was observed many times. CDR3 DNA sequence: TGTGCCAGCAGTGTTAGCGGGAGGGGGAACACCGGGGAGCTGTTTTTT. Its translation: CASSVSGRGNTGELFF. The V gene is TRBV6-1, the J gene TRBJ2-2; 11 positions match TRBD2. Per germline, CDR1 MNHNS and CDR2 SASEGT. The junction had 2 bases not matched to a gene; V was cut back by 4 bases and J by 1 base. The CDR3 covers 16 residues.

In this sample, this clonotype turned up many times. The chain is built from TRBV20-1 and TRBJ2-7; D uncertain. CDR1 is DFQATT, CDR2 SNEGSKA, per germline (reference sequence). The CDR3 loop spans 14 amino acids. Trimming took 5 bases from V and 3 from J, leaving 17 bases between them. In nucleotides, the CDR3 is TGCAGTGCTCTGAGGCGAAAGGGCCTCTACGAGCAGTACTTC. Translating it yields CSALRRKGLYEQYF.

There are many counts of this clonotype. The chain employs TRBV20-1 and TRBJ2-4, with a weak D call TRBD1 (6 bases). This CDR3 has 13 residues. Trimming took 0 bases from V and 6 from J, leaving 9 bases between them. Germline CDR1 and CDR2: DFQATT and SNEGSKA (reference sequence). This CDR3 is CSARDQGRNIQYF. In DNA form, the CDR3 reads TGCAGTGCTAGAGATCAGGGGAGAAACATTCAGTACTTC.

This chain links TRBV12-5 with TRBJ1-5, with D maybe TRBD1 (6 bases). This CDR3 contains 13 residues. Per the germline V gene, CDR1 is LGHNT and CDR2 is FRNRAP. Trimming stripped 6 bases from V and 6 bases from J, with 12 bases between. Here the CDR3 DNA reads TGTGCTAGTGGACAGGGTTTAGGTCAGCCCCAGCATTTT. Residues: CASGQGLGQPQHF. The full variable domain, in which reference TRBV12-5 and TRBJ1-5 provide the parts outside the CDR3, is DARVTQTPRHKVTEMGQEVTMRCQPILGHNTVFWYRQTMMQGLELLAYFRNRAPLDDSGMPKDRFSAEMPDATLATLKIQPSEPRDSAVYFCASGQGLGQPQHFGDGTRLSIL.

This clonotype was seen at least ten times. J is TRBJ1-2 and V is TRBV20-1; no definite D call. The germline V gene has CDR1 DFQATT and CDR2 SNEGSKA (reference sequence). V lost 6 bases and J 6 bases, leaving 20 bases between the germline ends. The CDR3 is 14 residues long. CDR3 nucleotides: TGCAGTGCCCGCCCCGGAGATTCGCTGGATGGCTACACCTTC. Encoded protein: CSARPGDSLDGYTF.

This clonotype was seen repeatedly, ten times or more. This chain connects TRBV7-9 to TRBJ2-5; D is uncertain. V lost 5 bases and J lost 1, with 14 bases in between. The CDR3 covers 15 residues. Germline V CDR1 and CDR2: SEHNR, FQNEAQ (reference sequence). CDR3 coding DNA: TGTGCCAGCAGCCCAAAAGGCGGTACCCAAGAGACCCAGTACTTC. It translates to CASSPKGGTQETQYF.

This clonotype occurred many times. The gene calls are TRBV2 and TRBJ2-3; D perhaps matches TRBD1 (6 bases). This CDR3 region has 15 residues. The germline V and J ends were trimmed by 8 bases and 2 bases, with 17 bases remaining between them. Germline assignment: CDR1 SNHLY and CDR2 FYNNEI. This CDR3 is CASCSGQKTTDTQYF. The CDR3 DNA is TGTGCCAGCTGCTCAGGACAGAAAACCACAGATACGCAGTATTTT.

The CDR3 sequence: CASSGRTGASYEQYF. The CDR3 coding sequence is TGTGCCAGCAGCGGACGGACAGGGGCCTCCTACGAGCAGTACTTC. The rearrangement joins TRBV11-2 to TRBJ2-7, with 9 bases matching TRBD1. The CDR3 totals 15 residues. V gave up 5 bases and J gave up 0 bases; unmatched junction bases: 5. Germline V gene sequence: CDR1 SGHAT, CDR2 FQNNGV.

This clonotype was seen at least ten times. This chain links TRBV12-3 or TRBV12-4 with TRBJ2-1; the D is unclear. This CDR3 spans 13 amino acids. The V end lost 3 bases, the J end lost 3 bases, and 6 bases lay between the germline ends. The DNA for the CDR3 is TGTGCCAGCAGTTTCGTGATCTACAATGAGCAGTTCTTC. Translating gives CASSFVIYNEQFF.